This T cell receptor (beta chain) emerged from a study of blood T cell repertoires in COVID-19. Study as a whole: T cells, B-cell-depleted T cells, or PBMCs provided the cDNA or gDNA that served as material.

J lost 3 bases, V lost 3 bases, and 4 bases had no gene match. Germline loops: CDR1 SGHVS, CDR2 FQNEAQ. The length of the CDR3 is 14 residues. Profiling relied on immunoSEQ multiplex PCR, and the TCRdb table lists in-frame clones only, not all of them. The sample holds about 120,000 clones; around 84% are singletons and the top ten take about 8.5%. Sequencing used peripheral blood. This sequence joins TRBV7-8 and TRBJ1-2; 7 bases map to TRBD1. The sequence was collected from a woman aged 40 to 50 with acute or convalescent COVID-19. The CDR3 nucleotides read TGTGCCAGCAGCTTGGGGACAGTCGACTATGGCTACACCTTC. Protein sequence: CASSLGTVDYGYTF. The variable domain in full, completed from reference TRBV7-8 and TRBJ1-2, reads GAGVSQSPRYKVAKRGQDVALRCDPISGHVSLFWYQQALGQGPEFLTYFQNEAQLDKSGLPSDRFFAERPEGSVSTLKIQRTQQEDSAVYLCASSLGTVDYGYTFGSGTRLTVV.